This T cell receptor beta chain was sequenced for a study of cytotoxic CD8 clonotypes in ibrutinib-treated CLL. Method: immunoSEQ multiplex PCR; TCRdb's copy keeps in-frame clones and lacks some. The sample consists of some 200,000 clones, over 55% of them appearing once. The receptor's source is a human donor with chronic lymphocytic leukemia. Sequenced here: PBMCs, sampled after 24 months of ibrutinib treatment.

CDR3 DNA sequence: TGTGCCAGCAGTGCGACAGGGGCGGTCGAAGCTTTCTTT. Protein product: CASSATGAVEAFF. V and J are TRBV6-5 and TRBJ1-1, with TRBD1 identical over 8 bases. The V segment lost 5 bases and the J segment 8 bases; nucleotides outside the gene matches: 7. CDR1 is MNHEY and CDR2 is SVGAGI in the germline V gene. This CDR3 region has 13 residues.